Listed here are 19 T cell receptor beta chains from one sample, sequenced in a study of blood T cell repertoires in COVID-19. The assay was immunoSEQ multiplex PCR, and TCRdb's table has in-frame clones only and misses some. The sample records around 300,000 clones, roughly nine tenths being singletons. The source material was PBMCs or T cells enriched from blood (not recorded which). Every receptor here comes from a woman between 25 and 40 years old who had recovered from COVID-19.

This clone was detected a few times. The V call is TRBV6-2 or TRBV6-3, the J call TRBJ2-7, with D possibly being TRBD2 (5 bases). Looked up from germline, CDR1 is MNHEY and CDR2 is SVGEGT. There are 14 residues in the CDR3. Trimming took off 0 bases at V and 4 bases at J, with 10 bases between the two ends. The CDR3 DNA sequence: TGTGCCAGCAGTTACTCAGCTAGCAGTTACGAGCAGTACTTC. Translating it yields CASSYSASSYEQYF.

V usage is TRBV28 and J usage is TRBJ2-7, with D tentatively TRBD2 (6 bases). Germline V lookup: CDR1 MDHEN, CDR2 SYDVKM. V lost 4 bases and J lost 2, with 18 bases in between. The CDR3 is made up of 16 amino acids. CDR3 region: CASSYRGGGLAYEQYF. In DNA form, the CDR3 reads TGTGCCAGCAGTTACCGAGGCGGAGGGTTGGCCTACGAGCAGTACTTC.

The rearrangement joins TRBV6-4 to TRBJ2-2, with D possibly matching TRBD1 (5 bases). The CDR3 runs 14 residues. The V gene's germline CDR1 is MRHNA and CDR2 SNTAGT. Trimming took 5 bases from V and 4 from J, leaving 11 bases between them. The DNA of the CDR3 is TGTGCCAGCAGTCCGACAGAATTCACCGGGGAGCTGTTTTTT. It encodes CASSPTEFTGELFF.

The rearrangement uses TRBV15 and TRBJ1-5; maybe TRBD1 (6 bases). CDR1 and CDR2 (germline): LNHNV, YYDKDF (reference sequence). The CDR3 sequence is 14 residues long. The V gene lost 0 bases and the J gene lost 7 bases, with 10 bases spanning the gap. The CDR3: CATSRDRGGQPQHF. The CDR3 nucleotides are TGTGCCACCAGCAGAGACAGGGGTGGGCAGCCCCAGCATTTT.

The rearrangement links TRBV7-8 to TRBJ2-3; D possibly corresponds to TRBD1 (6 bases). Germline CDR1 SGHVS, CDR2 FQNEAQ. The V and J ends lost 1 base and 2 bases respectively, with 13 bases between them. This CDR3 comprises 16 residues. The DNA of the CDR3 is TGTGCCAGCAGCTTAGAAGTGGGGGCGTCCACAGATACGCAGTATTTT. It yields the protein CASSLEVGASTDTQYF.

CDR3 sequence (DNA): TGCGCCAGCAGCCATACTACTAGCGGGAGGGCTTCAGTCGGGGAGCTGTTTTTT. Translation gives CASSHTTSGRASVGELFF. The genes are TRBV4-3 and TRBJ2-2, with TRBD2 matching over 13 bases. J was trimmed by 7 bases and V by 3 bases; bases with no gene match: 11. Germline assignment: CDR1 LGHNA and CDR2 YSLEER. CDR3 length: 18 residues.

On this clone: Additional DNA sequences in this sample encode the identical CDR3. J is TRBJ2-7 and V is TRBV9, with a weak D call TRBD2 (5 bases). Per germline, CDR1 SGDLS and CDR2 YYNGEE. Between the trimmed V and J ends, which lost 0 bases and 2 bases, there was a span of 9 bases. CDR3 length equals 14 residues. The CDR3 nucleotides are TGTGCCAGCAGCGTAGCTGGCGGGCCCTACGAGCAGTACTTC. Protein product: CASSVAGGPYEQYF. The full variable domain, rest sourced from reference TRBV9 and TRBJ2-7, is DSGVTQTPKHLITATGQRVTLRCSPRSGDLSVYWYQQSLDQGLQFLIQYYNGEERAKGNILERFSAQQFPDLHSELNLSSLELGDSALYFCASSVAGGPYEQYFGPGTRLTVT.

The V gene is TRBV3-1 (or the pseudogene TRBV3-2), the J gene TRBJ2-7; perhaps TRBD1 as D (5 bases). CDR1 and CDR2 (germline): LGHDT, YNNKEL (reference sequence). This CDR3 comprises 15 residues. V was pared by 2 bases and J by 4 bases, with 15 bases between. For the CDR3, the DNA is TGTGCCAGCAGCCAAAGATCAGGGATGACATACGAGCAGTACTTC. Translated, it gives CASSQRSGMTYEQYF.

The gene calls are TRBV6-6 and TRBJ2-3, with 10 bases fitting TRBD2. Per the germline V gene, CDR1 is MNHNY and CDR2 is SVGAGI (reference sequence). V lost 2 bases to trimming and J lost 5 bases; unmatched junction nucleotides: 4. The CDR3 spans 15 residues. The CDR3 reads CASSYPGLALDTQYF. CDR3 DNA: TGTGCCAGCAGTTACCCGGGACTAGCGTTAGATACGCAGTATTTT.

DNA for the CDR3: TGTGCCACCAGTGATACGGACAGACCAGATACGCAGTATTTT. As protein: CATSDTDRPDTQYF. The chain employs TRBV24-1 and TRBJ2-3; tentative D call: TRBD1 (6 bases). CDR1 is KGHDR, CDR2 SFDVKD, per germline. V was cut by 3 bases and J by 4 bases, with 10 bases left in between. The CDR3 runs to 14 residues.

The gene calls are TRBV27 and TRBJ2-7; 11 nucleotides line up with TRBD2. This CDR3 comprises 16 residues. Germline values: CDR1 MNHEY, CDR2 SMNVEV (reference sequence). J gave up 3 bases and V 3 bases, and 7 bases lay outside the gene matches. The CDR3 loop reads CASSLTLAGGFYEQYF. As DNA, the CDR3 is TGTGCCAGCAGTTTGACCCTAGCGGGAGGTTTCTACGAGCAGTACTTC.

This rearrangement joins TRBV7-6 to TRBJ1-6; D unresolved. The germline V gene encodes CDR1 SGHVS and CDR2 FNYEAQ. CDR3 length equals 15 residues. Trimming pared 3 bases from V and 10 bases from J, leaving 16 bases between. The CDR3: CASSFRTGEGSPLHF. The CDR3 coding sequence is TGTGCCAGCAGCTTCCGGACTGGCGAGGGATCACCCCTCCACTTT.

This rearrangement joins TRBV9 to TRBJ2-3; 9 nucleotides align to TRBD2. V trimming: 1 base; J trimming: 4 bases; junction bases outside the gene matches: 7. Germline loops: CDR1 SGDLS, CDR2 YYNGEE. The CDR3 loop spans 16 amino acids. The CDR3 protein is CASSVRSGRSPDTQYF. CDR3 nucleotides: TGTGCCAGCAGCGTACGGAGCGGGAGGTCGCCAGATACGCAGTATTTT. Together with reference TRBV9 and TRBJ2-3, the CDR3 gives the full variable domain: DSGVTQTPKHLITATGQRVTLRCSPRSGDLSVYWYQQSLDQGLQFLIQYYNGEERAKGNILERFSAQQFPDLHSELNLSSLELGDSALYFCASSVRSGRSPDTQYFGPGTRLTVL.

This chain joins TRBV27 and TRBJ1-2; tentatively, D is TRBD1 (6 bases). V was clipped by 5 bases and J by 8 bases, with 12 bases between them. CDR3 length: 12 amino acids. CDR1 and CDR2 (germline): MNHEY, SMNVEV (reference sequence). The CDR3 region is CASSPQGIGYTF. For the CDR3, the DNA is TGTGCCAGCAGTCCTCAGGGGATCGGCTACACCTTC.

The chain carries TRBV28 and TRBJ2-7; no firm D call. Trimming left V 7 bases short and J 3 bases short, with 7 bases between. Germline V gene lookup returns CDR1 MDHEN and CDR2 SYDVKM. The CDR3 is made up of 11 amino acids. The CDR3 sequence is CASNSGYEQYF. CDR3 bases: TGTGCCAGCAATTCGGGCTACGAGCAGTACTTC.

V usage is TRBV28 and J usage is TRBJ1-3; TRBD1 is a possible D gene (5 bases). V was trimmed by 6 bases and J by 0 bases, leaving 15 bases between them. This CDR3 region has 16 residues. Germline assignment: CDR1 MDHEN and CDR2 SYDVKM. Here the CDR3 DNA reads TGTGCCAGCAGCTCCCTTGGGGCCAGCTCTGGAAACACCATATATTTT. Encoded protein: CASSSLGASSGNTIYF.

The chain couples TRBV5-1 to TRBJ2-1; the D gene is possibly TRBD2 (6 bases). The germline CDR1 and CDR2 sequences are SGHRS and YFSETQ. Trimming removed 4 bases from V and 4 bases from J, with 15 bases in between. The CDR3 contains 15 residues. This chain's CDR3 is CASSPGGAEYNEQFF. The CDR3, as DNA: TGCGCCAGCAGCCCCGGAGGGGCCGAATACAATGAGCAGTTCTTC.

The chain uses TRBV9 and TRBJ2-3; D is possibly TRBD1 or TRBD2 (5 bases each). The V and J ends lost 4 bases and 5 bases respectively, with 17 bases between them. Per the germline V gene, CDR1 is SGDLS and CDR2 is YYNGEE. CDR3 length: 15 amino acids. The CDR3 DNA is TGTGCCAGCAGCCTAGAGGGGTTTGGTGGAGATACGCAGTATTTT. This encodes CASSLEGFGGDTQYF.

The chain combines TRBV19 with TRBJ1-5, with D possibly being TRBD1 (6 bases). The CDR3 contains 13 residues. Germline V lookup: CDR1 LNHDA, CDR2 SQIVND (reference sequence). Trimming removed 7 bases at V and 5 bases at J, with 12 bases between. CDR3 bases: TGTGCCAGTACCGGGACAAAGCATCAGCCCCAGCATTTT. It translates to CASTGTKHQPQHF.